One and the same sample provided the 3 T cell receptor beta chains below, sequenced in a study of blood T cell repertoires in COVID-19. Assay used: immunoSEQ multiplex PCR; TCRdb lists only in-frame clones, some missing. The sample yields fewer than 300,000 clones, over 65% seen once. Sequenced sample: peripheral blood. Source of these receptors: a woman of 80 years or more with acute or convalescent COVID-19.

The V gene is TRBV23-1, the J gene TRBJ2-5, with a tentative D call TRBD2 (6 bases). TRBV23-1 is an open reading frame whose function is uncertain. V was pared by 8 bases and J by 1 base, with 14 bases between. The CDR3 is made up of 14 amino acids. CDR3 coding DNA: TGCGCCAGCGGGCGTAGCGGAGGCCAAGAGACCCAGTACTTC. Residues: CASGRSGGQETQYF.

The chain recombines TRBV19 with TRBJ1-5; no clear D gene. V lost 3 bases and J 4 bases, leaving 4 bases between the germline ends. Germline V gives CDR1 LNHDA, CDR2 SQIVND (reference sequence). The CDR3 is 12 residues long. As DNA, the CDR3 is TGTGCCAGTAGTATGACAAATCAGCCCCAGCATTTT. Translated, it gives CASSMTNQPQHF.

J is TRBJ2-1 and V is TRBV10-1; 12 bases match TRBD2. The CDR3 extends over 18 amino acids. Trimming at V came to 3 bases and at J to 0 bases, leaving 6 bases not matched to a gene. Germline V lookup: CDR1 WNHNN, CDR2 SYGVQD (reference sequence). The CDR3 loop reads CASSDLLAGGYSYNEQFF. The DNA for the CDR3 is TGCGCCAGCAGTGATCTACTAGCGGGAGGCTACTCCTACAATGAGCAGTTCTTC.